The clone carrying this TCR beta chain was counted at least ten times. In the original workflow: With a range of roughly 23,224 to 690,600, the median per sample was around 96,000 TCRs. Using its own MiXCR run on the RACE reads, TCRdb lists one record per CDR3 protein. For this entry, the V and J calls and clone size follow TCRdb and not the study's own pipeline. The table has more than 65,000 distinct CDR3 sequences, over 6% seen once. This entry is derived from a study of human T cells and chemical hapten exposure. Whole-study context: Mostly female, the patients presented with alopecia areata, totalis or universalis.

Per the germline V gene, CDR1 is SQVTM and CDR2 is ANQGSEA. With V trimmed by 1 base and J by 4 bases, 5 bases remained unmatched. The length of the CDR3 is 16 residues. Regarding time point: patch test 1, 2 weeks after DPC sensitization. Treatment here: therapeutic diphenylcyclopropenone sensitization with weekly scalp DPC. This clonotype was sampled from a woman in her thirties with alopecia areata. Some clones in this sample may be carry-over from other donors' samples. The sequencing here drew on whole blood, taken in connection with sensitization to the hapten diphenylcyclopropenone (DPC). The chain carries TRBV29-1 and TRBJ2-1; 12 bases line up with TRBD2. The CDR3: CSVEGTSGMKYNEQFF. The DNA of the CDR3 is TGCAGCGTTGAAGGGACTAGCGGGATGAAGTACAATGAGCAGTTCTTC.